These T cell receptor beta chains were read from a single sample in a study of T cell clusters in autoimmune cytopenias. Reprocessing the multiplex PCR reads, TCRdb reports a single entry for every CDR3 protein and omits DNA. Recorded for this sample: thousands of distinct CDR3 sequences. These sequences were also reported in another study, on T cell repertoires in aging, cancer and after chemotherapy.

Material for sequencing was peripheral blood. The receptors come from a human donor with an autoimmune cytopenia or autoimmune hepatitis (not recorded which). CDR3s include the opening cysteine and the closing phenylalanine or tryptophan. The size field is filled for only some rows; it gives once, few, many or a size class.

V	size	J	CDR3
TRBV19	.	TRBJ1-5	CASDTEGGRDQPQHF
TRBV30	medium-sized	TRBJ1-1	CAWTNNAGAINTEAFF
TRBV7-9	.	TRBJ2-7	CASSLTYEQYF
TRBV5-1	.	TRBJ1-1	CASSSQGKNTEAFF
TRBV10-3	.	TRBJ2-1	CAISDERGPYNEQFF
TRBV6-5	.	TRBJ1-1	CASTNLGVNTEAFF
TRBV29-1	medium-sized	TRBJ1-2	CSVVAEDYGYTF
TRBV10-1	.	TRBJ1-6	CASSEEGDSPLHF
TRBV6-1	medium-sized	TRBJ2-3	CASTGQGGTDTQYF
TRBV5-1	.	TRBJ2-3	CASSLGREADTQYF
TRBV6-5	.	TRBJ2-3	CASSYSGTGGLEDTQYF
TRBV12-3/TRBV12-4	.	TRBJ1-2	CASSSPDRGSGYTF
TRBV12-3/TRBV12-4	medium-sized	TRBJ2-7	CASSLRVGSYEQYF
TRBV6-5	.	TRBJ2-7	CASSWTGDEQYF
TRBV6-5	.	TRBJ1-5	CASSYSRGEPQHF
TRBV20-1	.	TRBJ2-5	CSARDPIAGARETQYF
TRBV19	medium-sized	TRBJ2-3	CASTRLAGVTDTQYF
TRBV19	.	TRBJ2-2	CASSKGSASSVGELFF
TRBV7-9	.	TRBJ2-1	CASSGGLAGPIYNEQFF
TRBV12-3/TRBV12-4	.	TRBJ1-2	CASSSGNYYGYTF
TRBV20-1	.	TRBJ1-6	CSARASVNSPLHF
TRBV6-1	.	TRBJ2-6	CASWDRHSGANVLTF
TRBV7-3	.	TRBJ1-1	CASSLFRDTEAFF
TRBV6-5	.	TRBJ2-3	CASSRTSGGARTDTQYF
TRBV5-6	.	TRBJ2-6	CASSGTGGTGANVLTF
TRBV6-4	.	TRBJ2-3	CASSSSGGTDTQYF
TRBV18	.	TRBJ2-7	CASRGDSAYEQYF
TRBV5-1	.	TRBJ1-3	CASSLEETFNSGNTIYF
TRBV5-5	.	TRBJ1-4	CASSSYQGAGEKLFF
TRBV7-6	.	TRBJ2-3	CASSRLRGLEGRNTDTQYF
TRBV12-3/TRBV12-4	.	TRBJ1-5	CASSKQGGSNQPQHF
TRBV20-1	medium-sized	TRBJ1-3	CSAIWGGSGNTIYF
TRBV3-1	.	TRBJ2-1	CASSQDAGINEQFF
TRBV6-1	.	TRBJ2-1	CATSTGTSGVRSYNEQFF
TRBV5-1	.	TRBJ1-3	CASSPLIGNTIYF
TRBV18	.	TRBJ2-6	CASSPGPVSRGANVLTF
TRBV12-3/TRBV12-4	.	TRBJ2-1	CASSRGLAGGISYNEQFF
TRBV5-1	.	TRBJ2-7	CASSPGLMSSYEQYF
TRBV5-4	.	TRBJ2-7	CASSSTGEQYF
TRBV29-1	medium-sized	TRBJ2-7	CSGLSPTVREQYF
TRBV29-1	.	TRBJ1-4	CSVGGQGGLKLFF
TRBV20-1	medium-sized	TRBJ1-2	CSARALGRTNYGYTF
TRBV20-1	.	TRBJ2-3	CSARVGTSGITDTQYF
TRBV12-3/TRBV12-4	.	TRBJ2-3	CASSRDRVLSTDTQYF
TRBV20-1	.	TRBJ1-1	CSVIDRGLNTEAFF